The 17 T cell receptor beta chains below all came from one sample that was sequenced in a study of T cells in Graves' hyperthyroidism and ophthalmopathy. Amplification yielded TCR beta CDR3 regions, with RNA transcripts as the source. An initial round of RT-PCR targeting the TCR CDR3 relied on the HTBI primer set. A single record per CDR3 protein comes from TCRdb applying MiXCR to the multiplex PCR reads. The table shows fewer than 650,000 distinct CDR3 sequences, with around 50% occurring only once. The sample comprised peripheral blood or thyroid tissue (not recorded which). The receptor set was obtained from an adult woman with Graves' disease, either hyperthyroidism or ophthalmopathy (not recorded which).

This clonotype was picked up a small number of times. The V call is TRBV2, the J call TRBJ1-2; D is unclear. This CDR3 is 15 amino acids long. Germline V gives CDR1 SNHLY, CDR2 FYNNEI. V was clipped by 1 base and J by 0 bases, with 9 bases between them. The CDR3 coding sequence is TGTGCCAGCAGTGAAGAAGGACTGACTAACTATGGCTACACCTTC. Protein sequence: CASSEEGLTNYGYTF. Variable domain in full (rest from reference TRBV2 and TRBJ1-2): EPEVTQTPSHQVTQMGQEVILRCVPISNHLYFYWYRQILGQKVEFLVSFYNNEISEKSEIFDDQFSVERPDGSNFTLKIRSTKLEDSAMYFCASSEEGLTNYGYTFGSGTRLTVV.

This clonotype appeared many times. This sequence joins TRBV12-3 or TRBV12-4 and TRBJ1-4, with a tentative D call TRBD1 (6 bases). V lost 6 bases and J 8 bases, leaving 16 bases between the germline ends. The CDR3 totals 14 residues. The CDR3 spells CASSLSGGKEKLFF. CDR3 coding DNA: TGTGCCAGCAGCCTAAGTGGGGGCAAGGAAAAACTGTTTTTT.

This clonotype was observed a few times. In DNA, the CDR3 is TGTGCCAGCAGGACAGGGGGATCGGTGGAAGGCTACACCTTC. Protein product: CASRTGGSVEGYTF. The chain has TRBV2 and TRBJ1-2, with 9 bases lining up with TRBD1. The CDR3 spans 14 residues. Looked up from germline, CDR1 is SNHLY and CDR2 is FYNNEI. V gave up 6 bases and J gave up 8 bases; unmatched junction bases: 10.

This clonotype was found a few times. The chain is built from TRBV10-3 and TRBJ2-5; 8 bases map to TRBD2. This CDR3 contains 17 residues. Germline V CDR1 and CDR2: ENHRY, SYGVKD. V dropped 3 bases and J dropped 2; count of bases not matched to a gene: 11. CDR3 residues: CAISDGTGGGHQETQYF. In nucleotides, the CDR3 is TGTGCCATCAGTGATGGTACTGGCGGGGGGCATCAAGAGACCCAGTACTTC.

In this sample, this clonotype turned up once. This sequence joins TRBV20-1 and TRBJ1-6, with D tentatively TRBD1 (5 bases). Germline V lookup: CDR1 DFQATT, CDR2 SNEGSKA (reference sequence). Trimming left V 0 bases short and J 7 bases short, with 7 bases between. CDR3 length: 13 amino acids. This chain's CDR3 is CSAREGQNSPLHF. In DNA form, the CDR3 reads TGCAGTGCTAGAGAGGGGCAGAATTCACCCCTCCACTTT.

This clonotype was detected many times. The genes are TRBV5-1 and TRBJ1-6; 8 nucleotides align to TRBD1. Germline assignment: CDR1 SGHRS and CDR2 YFSETQ. Germline trimming cut 3 bases from V and 12 bases from J; bases unmatched to any gene: 5. The CDR3 has 13 residues. The CDR3 is CASSSTGEVPLHF. The CDR3 nucleotides read TGCGCCAGCAGCTCGACAGGGGAGGTACCCCTCCACTTT. Variable domain in full (rest from reference TRBV5-1 and TRBJ1-6): KAGVTQTPRYLIKTRGQQVTLSCSPISGHRSVSWYQQTPGQGLQFLFEYFSETQRNKGNFPGRFSGRQFSNSRSEMNVSTLELGDSALYLCASSSTGEVPLHFGNGTRLTVT.

On this clonotype: Given the absence of the conserved phenylalanine or tryptophan at the CDR3 end, a read error is likely. The V call is TRBV6-1, the J call TRBJ1-2; the D gene is possibly TRBD1 (5 bases). Germline loops: CDR1 MNHNS, CDR2 SASEGT. There are 16 residues in the CDR3. Trimming removed 5 bases from V and 4 bases from J, with 20 bases in between. CDR3 DNA sequence: TGTGCCAGCAGTTACTCGTCGGGCTACAGGCTCTATGGCTACACCCTC. Translating it yields CASSYSSGYRLYGYTL.

This clonotype appeared a few times. The CDR3 nucleotides read TGCAGTGCTAGCGGGGGGACCGGGGAGCTGTTTTTT. Translating it yields CSASGGTGELFF. The chain couples TRBV20-1 to TRBJ2-2; 7 nucleotides line up with TRBD2. Losses at the gene ends were 3 bases for V and 5 bases for J; bases not matched to a gene: 0. Germline lookup yields CDR1 DFQATT and CDR2 SNEGSKA (reference sequence). This CDR3 spans 12 amino acids.

This clonotype was recorded only once. The chain joins TRBV10-3 to TRBJ1-5; 9 bases are shared with TRBD1. Germline loops: CDR1 ENHRY, CDR2 SYGVKD. The CDR3 is 17 amino acids. The junction had 5 bases not matched to a gene; V was cut back by 0 bases and J by 2 bases. The CDR3 region is CAISESPDRGRNQPQHF. The CDR3 DNA sequence: TGTGCCATCAGTGAGTCACCGGACAGGGGTCGCAATCAGCCCCAGCATTTT.

V gene TRBV29-1 combines with J gene TRBJ2-7; 14 bases are shared with TRBD2. Germline CDR1 and CDR2: SQVTM and ANQGSEA. CDR3 length equals 17 residues. The J segment lost 2 bases and the V segment lost 6 bases, leaving 12 bases of the junction unmatched. DNA of the CDR3: TGCAGCGTCGCGGGGACTAGCGGGGGTCCCTTACCCTACGAGCAGTACTTC. As protein: CSVAGTSGGPLPYEQYF.

In this sample, this clonotype turned up a few times. The V call is TRBV7-9, the J call TRBJ1-1, with a tentative D call TRBD1 (5 bases). Deletions cut 5 bases from V and 0 bases from J, with 16 bases between. The CDR3 has 16 amino acids. CDR1 is SEHNR, CDR2 FQNEAQ, per germline (reference sequence). The DNA of the CDR3 is TGTGCCAGCAGCCAAGGCTATGGGGCCGTGAACACTGAAGCTTTCTTT. Its protein product is CASSQGYGAVNTEAFF.

This chain uses TRBV30 with TRBJ1-2; D is unclear. Germline V gene lookup returns CDR1 GTSNPN and CDR2 SVGIG (reference sequence). Trimming stripped 5 bases from V and 5 bases from J, with 12 bases between. The CDR3 consists of 12 residues. The CDR3 spells CAWGTLGYGYTF. CDR3 coding DNA: TGTGCCTGGGGTACCCTGGGGTATGGCTACACCTTC. Looking up the rest from reference TRBV30 and TRBJ1-2 gives the full variable domain: SQTIHQWPATLVQPVGSPLSLECTVEGTSNPNLYWYRQAAGRGLQLLFYSVGIGQISSEVPQNLSASRPQDRQFILSSKKLLLSDSGFYLCAWGTLGYGYTFGSGTRLTVV.

This clonotype was recorded many times. The chain couples TRBV20-1 to TRBJ2-5; the match to TRBD2 covers 7 bases. The germline V gene has CDR1 DFQATT and CDR2 SNEGSKA (reference sequence). The CDR3 has 11 residues. With V trimmed by 0 bases and J by 14 bases, 6 bases remained unmatched. CDR3 in DNA: TGCAGTGCTAGAGAAGGGAGGGTAGAATACTTC. It codes for CSAREGRVEYF.

This clonotype was picked up many times. The chain combines TRBV12-3 or TRBV12-4 with TRBJ2-2; D not certain. The germline V and J ends were trimmed by 0 bases and 4 bases, with 3 bases remaining between them. The CDR3 contains 13 residues. The DNA for the CDR3 is TGTGCCAGCAGTTTAGCCGCCACCGGGGAGCTGTTTTTT. Translating gives CASSLAATGELFF.

J is TRBJ2-7 and V is TRBV7-9, with TRBD2 identical over 10 bases. The CDR3 is made up of 16 amino acids. Looked up from germline, CDR1 is SEHNR and CDR2 is FQNEAQ (reference sequence). V lost 11 bases to trimming and J lost 1 base; unmatched junction nucleotides: 14. The CDR3 nucleotides are TGTGCCTGGAGCGATCTAGCGGGAGTGGGGTCCTACGAGCAGTACTTC. It specifies CAWSDLAGVGSYEQYF.

The chain couples TRBV10-2 to TRBJ1-1; D unclear. The V gene lost 3 bases and the J gene lost 7 bases, with 9 bases spanning the gap. CDR1 is WSHSY, CDR2 SAAADI, per germline. The CDR3 is 12 amino acids. The CDR3 nucleotides read TGCGCCAGCAGTGACGATCCGGATGAAGCTTTCTTT. Its translation: CASSDDPDEAFF.

This clonotype came up once. This chain connects TRBV2 to TRBJ2-2, with TRBD2 identical over 15 bases. J lost 1 base, V lost 6 bases, and 15 bases had no gene match. CDR1 and CDR2 from the germline V gene are SNHLY and FYNNEI. The CDR3 is 21 residues long. The CDR3 sequence: CASRVWGLAGGPFMNTGELFF. In DNA, the CDR3 is TGTGCCAGCAGGGTGTGGGGACTAGCGGGAGGCCCTTTCATGAACACCGGGGAGCTGTTTTTT.